The 20 T cell receptor beta chains below all came from one sample that was sequenced in a study of T-cell memory formation after mild COVID-19 (dated by TCRdb to the early 2020s). The library relied on 5' RACE. Sequencing took place on an Illumina NovaSeq 6000. TCRdb trimmed public reads at Q25 via fastp, called clones via MiXCR and kept in-frame beta chains. Rows merge per CDR3 protein into single entries with the most common DNA and genes. The sample contains a few hundred thousand distinct CDR3 sequences, roughly 8.2% of them found a single time. Of the sample, approximately 23% falls within the top ten clones. The sequenced material came from PBMCs or a T cell subset sorted from them (not recorded which). The receptors were sampled from a man aged 18 to 30 who had mild COVID-19 (a few samples of this study predate the infection). The sample titles of this study are shuffled in the database, so cell type and time point are left out; the donor was told from shared clones.

This clonotype was seen at least ten times. The genes are TRBV28 and TRBJ2-1, with 8 bases matching TRBD1. With 6 bases clipped from V and 7 bases from J, the junction kept 8 bases outside the gene matches. CDR1 and CDR2 (germline): MDHEN, SYDVKM. The CDR3 length is 14 residues. The CDR3 sequence: CASSSSTGANEQFF. Here the CDR3 DNA reads TGTGCCAGCAGCTCATCGACAGGGGCAAATGAGCAGTTCTTC.

This clonotype has ten or more counts. The CDR3 here is CSARGTGYEQYV. The CDR3 region has the DNA TGCAGTGCTAGAGGGACAGGGTACGAGCAGTACGTC. The V gene is TRBV20-1, the J gene TRBJ2-7; TRBD1 matches 8 bases. This CDR3 is 12 amino acids long. The ends lost 1 base at V and 4 bases at J; junction bases unmatched: 0. Germline assignment: CDR1 DFQATT and CDR2 SNEGSKA (reference sequence).

This clonotype was recorded many times. The V and J genes are TRBV5-1 and TRBJ2-7, with D unclear. The V gene lost 4 bases and the J gene lost 2 bases, with 16 bases spanning the gap. The CDR3 extends over 15 amino acids. CDR1 and CDR2 (germline): SGHRS, YFSETQ. The CDR3 is CASSVSQQAPYEQYF. CDR3 bases: TGCGCCAGCAGCGTCTCTCAGCAAGCCCCCTACGAGCAGTACTTC.

This clonotype was seen a few times. The chain combines TRBV28 with TRBJ2-7; TRBD1 aligns across 8 bases. The ends lost 6 bases at V and 1 base at J; junction bases unmatched: 2. The germline gives CDR1 MDHEN, CDR2 SYDVKM. The CDR3 is 13 residues long. The CDR3 protein is CASRGQDSYEQYF. In nucleotides, the CDR3 is TGTGCCAGCAGGGGACAGGATTCCTACGAGCAGTACTTC.

This clonotype was detected only a few times. V is TRBV2 and J is TRBJ2-5; D may be TRBD2 (6 bases). Trimming pared 6 bases from V and 2 bases from J, leaving 16 bases between. The V gene's germline CDR1 is SNHLY and CDR2 FYNNEI. The length of the CDR3 is 15 residues. The CDR3 sequence: CASRRDWLNQETQYF. In DNA, the CDR3 is TGTGCCAGCAGGAGGGACTGGCTAAATCAAGAGACCCAGTACTTC.

This clonotype was seen repeatedly, ten times or more. V usage is TRBV29-1 and J usage is TRBJ1-1; D call uncertain. The length of the CDR3 is 12 residues. Deletions cut 8 bases from V and 1 base from J, with 11 bases between. CDR1 is SQVTM, CDR2 ANQGSEA, per germline. The CDR3 is CSYCEGNTEAFF. In DNA form, the CDR3 reads TGCAGCTACTGCGAGGGGAACACTGAAGCTTTCTTT.

The chain has TRBV9 and TRBJ1-2; D gene ambiguous. Trimming pared 3 bases from V and 4 bases from J, leaving 16 bases between. Germline lookup yields CDR1 SGDLS and CDR2 YYNGEE. This CDR3 comprises 15 residues. CDR3 coding DNA: TGTGCCAGCAGCGCCGCGGGATCTACCGGCTATGGCTACACCTTC. Its translation: CASSAAGSTGYGYTF. The variable domain in full, with the rest retrieved from reference TRBV9 and TRBJ1-2, is DSGVTQTPKHLITATGQRVTLRCSPRSGDLSVYWYQQSLDQGLQFLIQYYNGEERAKGNILERFSAQQFPDLHSELNLSSLELGDSALYFCASSAAGSTGYGYTFGSGTRLTVV.

This clonotype was counted a few times. This chain joins TRBV6-5 and TRBJ2-5; D is unresolved. V lost 0 bases and J 2 bases, leaving 7 bases between the germline ends. Per germline, CDR1 MNHEY and CDR2 SVGAGI. The CDR3 is 14 amino acids. CDR3 amino acids: CASSYSVGQETQYF. The CDR3 DNA sequence: TGTGCCAGCAGTTACTCCGTGGGACAAGAGACCCAGTACTTC.

This clonotype showed up just a few times. The chain combines TRBV12-3 or TRBV12-4 with TRBJ1-2, with D hard to call. V lost 5 bases and J 5 bases, leaving 9 bases between the germline ends. CDR3 size: 12 residues. CDR3 sequence: CASSPVGYGYTF. CDR3 nucleotide sequence: TGTGCCAGCAGTCCCGTGGGGTATGGCTACACCTTC.

The gene calls are TRBV6-5 and TRBJ2-3; D is perhaps TRBD1 or TRBD2 (6 bases each). Germline loops: CDR1 MNHEY, CDR2 SVGAGI. V was pared by 8 bases and J by 10 bases, with 16 bases between. The CDR3 has 12 amino acids. The CDR3 region is CASRVDRGPQYF. The CDR3 region has the DNA TGTGCCAGCCGAGTCGATCGGGGGCCGCAGTATTTT.

The chain combines TRBV9 with TRBJ1-2, with D unclear. CDR3 length: 15 residues. Per the germline V gene, CDR1 is SGDLS and CDR2 is YYNGEE. Trimming left V 0 bases short and J 0 bases short, with 9 bases between. CDR3 bases: TGTGCCAGCAGCGTAGATCCTAGTCCTAACTATGGCTACACCTTC. This sequence encodes CASSVDPSPNYGYTF.

In this sample, this clonotype turned up a few times. The genes are TRBV5-1 and TRBJ2-3; D gene unclear. The CDR3 length is 11 residues. V shed 5 bases and J shed 6 bases, with 7 bases lying between them. Per the germline V gene, CDR1 is SGHRS and CDR2 is YFSETQ. Here the CDR3 DNA reads TGCGCCAGCAGTGAAGTCGATACGCAGTATTTT. It encodes CASSEVDTQYF.

This chain connects TRBV20-1 to TRBJ1-4; D is unresolved. This CDR3 spans 13 amino acids. Germline V gives CDR1 DFQATT, CDR2 SNEGSKA (reference sequence). The CDR3 region has the DNA TGCGCGTGGGAGGGTGGGGCTAATGAAAAACTGTTTTTT. Its translation: CAWEGGANEKLFF.

V is TRBV12-3 or TRBV12-4 and J is TRBJ1-5; 7 bases fit TRBD1. V lost 6 bases and J lost 2; bases outside the gene matches: 7. This CDR3 spans 15 amino acids. CDR3 protein: CASRGDRRGNQPQHF. Here the CDR3 DNA reads TGTGCCAGCAGGGGGGACAGACGGGGCAATCAGCCCCAGCATTTT.

This clonotype occurred a few times. The rearrangement uses TRBV12-3 or TRBV12-4 and TRBJ1-2, with 7 positions matching TRBD1. With V trimmed by 7 bases and J by 7 bases, 6 bases remained unmatched. The CDR3 is made up of 12 amino acids. This chain's CDR3 is CASTKSGGGYTF. The CDR3 bases are TGTGCCAGCACCAAATCAGGGGGTGGCTACACCTTC.

In this sample, this clonotype turned up a few times. The chain employs TRBV4-1 and TRBJ1-5; D is undetermined. The CDR3 consists of 14 residues. The ends were cut back, 3 bases at V and 7 bases at J, with 13 bases in the middle. Per the germline V gene, CDR1 is MGHRA and CDR2 is YSYEKL. The CDR3 DNA follows: TGCGCCAGCAGCCACTCGACCGGAGAGCAGCCCCAGCATTTT. Its translation is CASSHSTGEQPQHF.

The chain uses TRBV11-2 and TRBJ2-1; 15 bases map to TRBD2. The CDR3 is made up of 15 amino acids. CDR1 is SGHAT and CDR2 is FQNNGV in the germline V gene. J lost 9 bases, V lost 4 bases, and 4 bases had no gene match. The CDR3 spells CASSSGTSGGSEQFF. Written as DNA, the CDR3 is TGTGCCAGCAGCTCAGGGACTAGCGGGGGGTCTGAGCAGTTCTTC.

The chain recombines TRBV7-2 with TRBJ2-5; D gene unclear. V gave up 5 bases and J gave up 1 base, with 11 bases separating them. The CDR3 consists of 14 residues. Looked up from germline, CDR1 is SGHTA and CDR2 is FQGNSA. The CDR3 reads CASSPRRVQETQYF. CDR3 nucleotides: TGTGCCAGCAGCCCTCGAAGGGTCCAAGAGACCCAGTACTTC.

This clonotype was detected only a few times. The chain has TRBV5-1 and TRBJ1-1, with D uncertain. V lost 0 bases and J lost 6, with 12 bases in between. CDR1 is SGHRS, CDR2 YFSETQ, per germline. The CDR3 runs 14 residues. Here the CDR3 reads CASSLDSGPPEAFF. The CDR3 DNA is TGCGCCAGCAGCTTGGATTCCGGGCCTCCTGAAGCTTTCTTT.

This clonotype was seen many times. The chain uses TRBV7-9 and TRBJ2-3; D is uncertain. V was cut by 8 bases and J by 3 bases, with 18 bases left in between. Per germline, CDR1 SEHNR and CDR2 FQNEAQ (reference sequence). The CDR3 loop spans 15 amino acids. The CDR3 DNA reads as TGTGCCAGCGGTCCGAGAGGTTTTGGGACAGATACGCAGTATTTT. Amino acid sequence: CASGPRGFGTDTQYF.